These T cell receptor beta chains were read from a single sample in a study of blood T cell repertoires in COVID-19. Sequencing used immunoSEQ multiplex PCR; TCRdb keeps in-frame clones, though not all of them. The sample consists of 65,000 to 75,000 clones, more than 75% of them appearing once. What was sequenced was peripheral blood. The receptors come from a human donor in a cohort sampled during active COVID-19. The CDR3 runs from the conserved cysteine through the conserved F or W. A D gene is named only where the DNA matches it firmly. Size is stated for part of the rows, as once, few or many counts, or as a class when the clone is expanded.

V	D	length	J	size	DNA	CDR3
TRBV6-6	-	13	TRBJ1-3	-	TGTGCCAGCAGTTACGAGGGCAGGGGCACCATATATTTT	CASSYEGRGTIYF
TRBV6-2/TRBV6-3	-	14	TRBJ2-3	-	TGTGCCAGCAGTTACGCCTTCCGGGGAGATACGCAGTATTTT	CASSYAFRGDTQYF
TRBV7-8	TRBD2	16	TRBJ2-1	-	TGTGCCAGCAGCTCGCGGGGGGGGACAGCAAGCCCGAGCTTGCTCTTC	CASSSRGGTASPSLLF
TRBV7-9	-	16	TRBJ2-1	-	TGTGCCAGCAGCTTAGCGCGGGCAGCTCGCTACAATGAGCAGTTCTTC	CASSLARAARYNEQFF
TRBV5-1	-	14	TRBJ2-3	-	TGCGCCAGCAGCACGGACAGGGAGGGCGATACGCAGTATTTT	CASSTDREGDTQYF
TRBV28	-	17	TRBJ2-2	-	TGTGCCAGCAGTTTTTTGAAATTGCTAGGAGCCACCGGGGAGCTGTTTTTT	CASSFLKLLGATGELFF
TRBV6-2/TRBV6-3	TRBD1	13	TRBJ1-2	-	TGTGCCAGCAGCCAGGGACAGAACTATGGCTACACCTTC	CASSQGQNYGYTF
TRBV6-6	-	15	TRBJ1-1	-	TGTGCCAGCAGCCACCCTCGGGTTATGAACACTGAAGCTTTCTTT	CASSHPRVMNTEAFF
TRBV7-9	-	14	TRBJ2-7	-	TGTGCCAGCAGCTTCCTACAGGGTCCCTACGAGCAGTACTTC	CASSFLQGPYEQYF
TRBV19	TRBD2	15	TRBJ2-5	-	TGTGCCAGTAGTAGACTAGCGGGAGTCGGGGAGACCCAGTACTTC	CASSRLAGVGETQYF
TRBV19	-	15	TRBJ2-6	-	TGTGCCAGTCGGTCGCACAGCTCTGGGGCCAACGTCCTGACTTTC	CASRSHSSGANVLTF
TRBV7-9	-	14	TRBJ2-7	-	TGTGCCAGCAGCCGGCAGGGGAGCAGAGGCGAGCAGTACTTC	CASSRQGSRGEQYF
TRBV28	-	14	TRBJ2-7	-	TGTGCCAGCAGCCCAATCTTAGACACCCTAGAGCAGTACTTC	CASSPILDTLEQYF
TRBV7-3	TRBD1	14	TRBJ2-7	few	TGTGCCAGCAGCTCGGGGGACAGGGCGTGGGAGCAGTACTTC	CASSSGDRAWEQYF
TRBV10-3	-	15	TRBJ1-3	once	TGTGCCATCGGGGGGGGGCCTGCCTCTGGAAACACCATATATTTT	CAIGGGPASGNTIYF
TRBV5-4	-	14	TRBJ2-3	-	TGTGCCAGCAGCCCAAGACAGGTCCAAAATACGCAGTATTTT	CASSPRQVQNTQYF
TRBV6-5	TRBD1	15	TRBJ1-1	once	TGTGCCAGCAGGCCCTTCACAGGGGCTGGCACTGAAGCTTTCTTT	CASRPFTGAGTEAFF
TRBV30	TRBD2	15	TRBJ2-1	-	TGTGCCTGGAGTGTTCTAGCGGGAGGGCCCAATGAGCAGTTCTTC	CAWSVLAGGPNEQFF
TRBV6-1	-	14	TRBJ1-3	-	TGTGCCAGCAGTGAAGCAGGCGGGAGATACACCATATATTTT	CASSEAGGRYTIYF
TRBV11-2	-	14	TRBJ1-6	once	TGTGCCAGCAGCTTTGGGAGGGAAAATTCACCCCTCCACTTT	CASSFGRENSPLHF
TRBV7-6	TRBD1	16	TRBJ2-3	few	TGTGCCAGCAGTAAACAGGGGCCGCCGAGCACAGATACGCAGTATTTT	CASSKQGPPSTDTQYF
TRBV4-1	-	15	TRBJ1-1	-	TGCGCCAGCAGCCATGGCCCCAGGGTGAACACTGAAGCTTTCTTT	CASSHGPRVNTEAFF
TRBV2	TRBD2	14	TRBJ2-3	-	TGTGCCAGCAGTGAACTAGCGGAGTCAGATACGCAGTATTTT	CASSELAESDTQYF
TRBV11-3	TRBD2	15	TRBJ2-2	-	TGTGCCAGCAGCTTGGAACGGGGGGGCACCGGGGAGCTGTTTTTT	CASSLERGGTGELFF
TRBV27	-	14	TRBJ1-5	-	TGTGCCAGCAGTAAACAGGGTTCTGATCAGCCCCAGCATTTT	CASSKQGSDQPQHF
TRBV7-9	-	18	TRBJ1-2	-	TGTGCCAGCAGCTGGCCCAGGGGAAGGGGTTCAGAGGACTATGGCTACACCTTC	CASSWPRGRGSEDYGYTF
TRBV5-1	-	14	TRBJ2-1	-	TGCGCCAGCAGCTTGGGAGGCCCTAATTTAGAGCAGTTCTTC	CASSLGGPNLEQFF
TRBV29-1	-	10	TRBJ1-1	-	TGCAGCGTTGGCCAGGCTGAAGCTTTCTTT	CSVGQAEAFF
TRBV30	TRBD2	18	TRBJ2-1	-	TGTGCCTGGAGTGTAGAGGGTGCGGGGGGTCTACTATACAATGAGCAGTTCTTC	CAWSVEGAGGLLYNEQFF
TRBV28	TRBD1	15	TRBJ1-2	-	TGTGCCAGCAGTTCCCCCGGGACAGCCGACTATGGCTACACCTTC	CASSSPGTADYGYTF
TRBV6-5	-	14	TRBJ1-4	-	TGTGCCAGCGTACAGGGACGCCTTAATGAAAAACTGTTTTTT	CASVQGRLNEKLFF
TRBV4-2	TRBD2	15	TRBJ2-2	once	TGTGCCAGCAGCCGAACTAGCGGTTACACCGGGGAGCTGTTTTTT	CASSRTSGYTGELFF
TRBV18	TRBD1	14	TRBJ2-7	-	TGTGCCAGCCCTCAGGGACAGGACCCCTACGAGCAGTACTTC	CASPQGQDPYEQYF
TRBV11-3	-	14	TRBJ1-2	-	TGTGCCAGCAGCCGAGAGTCCAGGGGCTATGGCTACACCTTC	CASSRESRGYGYTF
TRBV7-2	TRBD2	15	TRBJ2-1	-	TGTGCCAGCAGCTTGGGGACTAGCGGGCCCGGTGAGCAGTTCTTC	CASSLGTSGPGEQFF
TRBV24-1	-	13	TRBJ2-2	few	TGTGCCACCAGTGATTTTAGTACCCGGGAGCTGTTTTTT	CATSDFSTRELFF
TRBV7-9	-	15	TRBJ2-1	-	TGTGCCAGCAGCTGGGACGGGAGCTCCTACAATGAGCAGTTCTTC	CASSWDGSSYNEQFF
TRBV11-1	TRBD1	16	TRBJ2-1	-	TGTGCCAGCAGCTCCTGGACAGGACCAACCTACAATGAGCAGTTCTTC	CASSSWTGPTYNEQFF
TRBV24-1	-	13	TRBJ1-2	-	TGTGCCACCAGTTATGGGTCAGGGAACGGCTACACCTTC	CATSYGSGNGYTF
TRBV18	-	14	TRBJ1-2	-	TGTGCCAGCTCACCCGACAGAGCTAACTATGGCTACACCTTC	CASSPDRANYGYTF
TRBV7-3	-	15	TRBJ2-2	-	TGTGCCAGCAGCGGGAGTCGATCGAACACCGGGGAGCTGTTTTTT	CASSGSRSNTGELFF